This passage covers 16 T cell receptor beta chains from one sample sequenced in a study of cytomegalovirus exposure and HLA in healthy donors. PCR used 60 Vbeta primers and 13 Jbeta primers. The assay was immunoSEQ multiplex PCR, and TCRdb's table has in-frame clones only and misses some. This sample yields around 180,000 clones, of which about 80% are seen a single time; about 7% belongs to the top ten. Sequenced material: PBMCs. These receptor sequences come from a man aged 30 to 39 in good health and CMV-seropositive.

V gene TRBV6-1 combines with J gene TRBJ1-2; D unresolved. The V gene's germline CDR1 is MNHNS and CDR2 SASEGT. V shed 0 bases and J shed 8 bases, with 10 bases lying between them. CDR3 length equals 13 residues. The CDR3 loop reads CASSEARVSGYTF. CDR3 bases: TGTGCCAGCAGTGAAGCGCGAGTATCCGGCTACACCTTC.

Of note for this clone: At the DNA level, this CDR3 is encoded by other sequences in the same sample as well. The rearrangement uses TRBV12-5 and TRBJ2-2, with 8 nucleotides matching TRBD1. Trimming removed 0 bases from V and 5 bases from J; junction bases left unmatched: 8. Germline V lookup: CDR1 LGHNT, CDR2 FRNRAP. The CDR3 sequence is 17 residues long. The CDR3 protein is CASGLVSQGARTGELFF. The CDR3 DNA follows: TGTGCTAGTGGTTTGGTGTCGCAGGGGGCAAGAACCGGGGAGCTGTTTTTT.

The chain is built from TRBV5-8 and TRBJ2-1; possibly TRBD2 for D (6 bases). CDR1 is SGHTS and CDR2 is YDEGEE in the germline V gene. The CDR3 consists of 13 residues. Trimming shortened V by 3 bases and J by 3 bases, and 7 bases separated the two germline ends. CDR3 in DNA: TGTGCCAGCAGCTCGGGACTCTACAATGAGCAGTTCTTC. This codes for CASSSGLYNEQFF.

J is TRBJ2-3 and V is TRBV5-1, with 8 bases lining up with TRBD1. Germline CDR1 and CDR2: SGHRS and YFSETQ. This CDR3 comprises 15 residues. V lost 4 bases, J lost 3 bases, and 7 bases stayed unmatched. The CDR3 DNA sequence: TGCGCCAGCAGCCTCCCCCGACAGGGGACAGATACGCAGTATTTT. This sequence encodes CASSLPRQGTDTQYF.

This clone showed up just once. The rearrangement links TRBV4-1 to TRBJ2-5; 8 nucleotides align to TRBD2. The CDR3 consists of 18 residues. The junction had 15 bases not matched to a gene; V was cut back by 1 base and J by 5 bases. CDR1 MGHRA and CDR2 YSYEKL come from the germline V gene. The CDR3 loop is CASSQVPGLAYPKETQYF. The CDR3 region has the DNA TGCGCCAGCAGCCAAGTCCCTGGACTAGCCTACCCAAAGGAGACCCAGTACTTC.

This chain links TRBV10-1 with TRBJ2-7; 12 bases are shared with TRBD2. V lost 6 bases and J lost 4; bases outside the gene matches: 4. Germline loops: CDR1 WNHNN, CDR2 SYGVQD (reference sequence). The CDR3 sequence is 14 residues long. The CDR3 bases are TGCGCCAGCAGCAACGGACTAGCGGGATACGAGCAGTACTTC. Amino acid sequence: CASSNGLAGYEQYF.

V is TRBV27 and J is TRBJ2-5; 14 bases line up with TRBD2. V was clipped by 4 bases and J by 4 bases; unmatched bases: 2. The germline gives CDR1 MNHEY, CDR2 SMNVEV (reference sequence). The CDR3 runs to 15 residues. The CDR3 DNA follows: TGTGCCAGCAGTTGGACTAGCGGGGGGTTAGAGACCCAGTACTTC. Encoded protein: CASSWTSGGLETQYF.

This chain's CDR3 is CASSQLGWTGCGSNQPQHF. CDR3 in DNA: TGCGCCAGCAGTCAATTAGGGTGGACAGGGTGCGGCAGCAATCAGCCCCAGCATTTT. V gene TRBV23-1 combines with J gene TRBJ1-5; 8 bases align to TRBD1. TRBV23-1 counts as an open reading frame of uncertain function. This CDR3 region has 19 residues. V lost 1 base and J lost 1; bases outside the gene matches: 12.

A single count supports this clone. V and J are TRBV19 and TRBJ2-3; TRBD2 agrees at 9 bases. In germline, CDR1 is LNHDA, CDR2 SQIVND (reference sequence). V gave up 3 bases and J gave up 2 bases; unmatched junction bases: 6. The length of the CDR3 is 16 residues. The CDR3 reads CASSMYASGNTDTQYF. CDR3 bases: TGTGCCAGTAGTATGTATGCTAGCGGGAACACAGATACGCAGTATTTT.

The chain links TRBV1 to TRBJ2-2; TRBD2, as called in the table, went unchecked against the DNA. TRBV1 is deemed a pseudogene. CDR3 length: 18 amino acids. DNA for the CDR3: TGCACCAGCAGCCAAGATTGTCCGGGACTGAGGGACACCGGGGAGCTGTTTTTT. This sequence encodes CTSSQDCPGLRDTGELFF.

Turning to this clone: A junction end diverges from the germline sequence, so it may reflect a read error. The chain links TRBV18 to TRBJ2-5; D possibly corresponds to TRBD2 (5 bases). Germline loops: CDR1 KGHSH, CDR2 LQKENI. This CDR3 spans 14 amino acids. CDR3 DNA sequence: TGTGCCAGCTCAGCACCAAGTCGAGGGGAGACCCAGTACTTC. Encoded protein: CASSAPSRGETQYF.

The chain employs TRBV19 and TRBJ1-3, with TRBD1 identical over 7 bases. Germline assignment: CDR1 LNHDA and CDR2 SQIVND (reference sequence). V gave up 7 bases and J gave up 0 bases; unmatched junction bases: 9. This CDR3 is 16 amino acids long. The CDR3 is CASMHSDRISGNTIYF. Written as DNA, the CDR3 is TGTGCCAGTATGCACTCGGACAGGATCTCTGGAAACACCATATATTTT.

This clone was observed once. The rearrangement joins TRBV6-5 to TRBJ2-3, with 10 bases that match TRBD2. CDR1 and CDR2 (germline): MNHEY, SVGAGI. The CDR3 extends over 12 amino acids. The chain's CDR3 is CAVGLATDTQYF. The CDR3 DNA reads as TGTGCGGTGGGACTAGCGACAGATACGCAGTATTTT.

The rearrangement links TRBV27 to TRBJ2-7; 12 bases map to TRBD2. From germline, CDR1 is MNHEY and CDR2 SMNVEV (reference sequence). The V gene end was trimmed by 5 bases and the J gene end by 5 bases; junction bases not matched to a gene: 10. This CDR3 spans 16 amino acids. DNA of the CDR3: TGTGCCAGCAGTCTTGGTGGGCTAGCGGGGGGGAACGAGCAGTACTTC. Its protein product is CASSLGGLAGGNEQYF.

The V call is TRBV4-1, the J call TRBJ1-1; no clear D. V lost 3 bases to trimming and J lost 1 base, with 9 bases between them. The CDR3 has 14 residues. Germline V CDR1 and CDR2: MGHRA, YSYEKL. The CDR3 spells CASSHERENTEAFF. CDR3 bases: TGCGCCAGCAGCCACGAGCGGGAGAACACTGAAGCTTTCTTT.

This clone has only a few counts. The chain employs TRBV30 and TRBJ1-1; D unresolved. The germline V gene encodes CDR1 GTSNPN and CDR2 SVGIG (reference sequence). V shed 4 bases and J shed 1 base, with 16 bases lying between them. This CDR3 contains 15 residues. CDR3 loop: CAWTISAGPNTEAFF. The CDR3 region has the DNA TGTGCCTGGACCATTTCTGCAGGCCCGAACACTGAAGCTTTCTTT.